The count of the clone carrying this T cell receptor (beta chain) is one. This entry comes from a study of blood T cell repertoires in COVID-19. Study-wide context: Sites in the United States, Italy and Spain provided acute and convalescent COVID-19 samples.

V was cut by 4 bases and J by 9 bases, with 15 bases left in between. The CDR3 covers 13 residues. Germline V gives CDR1 SGHNT, CDR2 YENEEA. Sequencing was performed with immunoSEQ multiplex PCR; in TCRdb, only in-frame clones are kept and a portion is missing. The profile shows about 480,000 clones, approximately 89% of them singletons. This chain connects TRBV11-3 to TRBJ1-2; tentatively, D is TRBD1 (6 bases). The material sequenced was peripheral blood. This clonotype was obtained from a man aged 18 to 29 with COVID-19, enrolled during active disease. The DNA of the CDR3 is TGTGCCAGCAGCTCTGAGCAGGGGTTAAGCTACACCTTC. Its translation is CASSSEQGLSYTF.